What follows describes a single T cell receptor (beta chain). Its specificity is not known. This record comes from a study of OX40 agonist ivuxolimab in advanced cancers. Study background: The dose-escalation cohort was around 83% male, with a mean age of 60 years, ranging about 23 to 90. Study observations and caveats: On average, a greater number of expanded clones characterised CD8+ T cells relative to CD4+. Some nonresponders likewise displayed low normalized T-cell clonal expansion.

Clones were sequenced by immunoSEQ multiplex PCR, and TCRdb holds only the in-frame ones, with some missing. Of 30,000 to 40,000 clones in the sample, roughly 87% are singletons; the top ten hold 26%. Germline trimming cut 0 bases from V and 10 bases from J; bases unmatched to any gene: 7. The CDR3 is 14 amino acids. Germline V CDR1 and CDR2: SGHDN, FVKESK. People who had autoimmune disease history or systemic immunosuppression were excluded. This rearrangement joins TRBV14 to TRBJ2-3, with TRBD2 matching 7 bases. This TCR derives from an adult with an advanced solid tumor such as melanoma, head and neck, liver or kidney cancer. Here the sequenced sample was CD4+ or CD8+ T cells sorted from blood, taken in a trial of the OX40 agonist ivuxolimab. CDR3 nucleotides: TGTGCCAGCAGCCAAGACGAGTGGGGGGGACCGCAGTATTTT. This encodes CASSQDEWGGPQYF. Looking up the rest from reference TRBV14 and TRBJ2-3 gives the full variable domain: EAGVTQFPSHSVIEKGQTVTLRCDPISGHDNLYWYRRVMGKEIKFLLHFVKESKQDESGMPNNRFLAERTGGTYSTLKVQPAELEDSGVYFCASSQDEWGGPQYFGPGTRLTVL.